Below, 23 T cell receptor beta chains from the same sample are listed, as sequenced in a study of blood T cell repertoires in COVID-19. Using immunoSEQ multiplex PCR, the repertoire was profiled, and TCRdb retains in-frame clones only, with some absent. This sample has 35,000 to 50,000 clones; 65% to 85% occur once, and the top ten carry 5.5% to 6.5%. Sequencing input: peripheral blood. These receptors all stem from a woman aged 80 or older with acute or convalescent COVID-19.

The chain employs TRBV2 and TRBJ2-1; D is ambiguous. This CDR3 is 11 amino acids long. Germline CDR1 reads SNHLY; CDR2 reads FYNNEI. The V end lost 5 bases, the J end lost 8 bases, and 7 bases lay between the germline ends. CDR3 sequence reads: CASSPTYEQFF. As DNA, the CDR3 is TGTGCCAGCAGTCCTACCTATGAGCAGTTCTTC.

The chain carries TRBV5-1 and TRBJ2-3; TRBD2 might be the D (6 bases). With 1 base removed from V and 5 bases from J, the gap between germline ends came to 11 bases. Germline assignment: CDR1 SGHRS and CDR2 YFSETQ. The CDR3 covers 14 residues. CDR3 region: CASSLWRGRDTQYF. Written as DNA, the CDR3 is TGCGCCAGCAGCTTGTGGAGGGGAAGAGATACGCAGTATTTT.

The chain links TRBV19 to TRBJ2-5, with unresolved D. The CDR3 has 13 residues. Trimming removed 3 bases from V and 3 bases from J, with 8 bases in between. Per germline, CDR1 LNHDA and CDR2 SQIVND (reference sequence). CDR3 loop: CASSIDIEETQYF. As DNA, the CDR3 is TGTGCCAGTAGTATCGACATAGAAGAGACCCAGTACTTC.

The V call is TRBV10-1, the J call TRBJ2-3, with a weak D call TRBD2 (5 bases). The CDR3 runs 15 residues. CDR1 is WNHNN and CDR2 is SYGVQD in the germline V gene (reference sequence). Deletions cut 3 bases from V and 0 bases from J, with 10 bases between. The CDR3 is CASSEKRSSTDTQYF. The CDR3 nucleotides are TGCGCCAGCAGTGAAAAGCGGTCTAGCACAGATACGCAGTATTTT.

CDR3: CASSLYQAFF. CDR3 in DNA: TGTGCCAGCAGCTTATATCAGGCTTTCTTT. V is TRBV7-9 and J is TRBJ1-1, with D unclear. Germline V gene sequence: CDR1 SEHNR, CDR2 FQNEAQ (reference sequence). V was trimmed by 2 bases and J by 11 bases, leaving 6 bases between them. The length of the CDR3 is 10 residues.

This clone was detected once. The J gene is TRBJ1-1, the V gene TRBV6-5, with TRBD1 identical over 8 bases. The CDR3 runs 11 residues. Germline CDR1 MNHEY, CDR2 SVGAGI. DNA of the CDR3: TGTTCTGGACAGGGTAACACTGAAGCTTTCTTT. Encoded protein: CSGQGNTEAFF.

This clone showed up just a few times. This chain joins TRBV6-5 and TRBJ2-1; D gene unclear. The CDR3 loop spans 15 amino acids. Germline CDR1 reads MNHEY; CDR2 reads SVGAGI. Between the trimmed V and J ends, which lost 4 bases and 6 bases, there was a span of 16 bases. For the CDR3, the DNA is TGTGCCAGCAGTTTCTTTCGTGGCGGCGGCAATGAGCAGTTCTTC. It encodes CASSFFRGGGNEQFF.

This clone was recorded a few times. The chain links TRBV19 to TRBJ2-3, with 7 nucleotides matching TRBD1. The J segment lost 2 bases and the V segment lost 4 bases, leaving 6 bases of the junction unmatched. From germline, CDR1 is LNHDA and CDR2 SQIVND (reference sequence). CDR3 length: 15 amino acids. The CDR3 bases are TGTGCCAGTAGTAACGGGGACAGAAACACAGATACGCAGTATTTT. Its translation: CASSNGDRNTDTQYF.

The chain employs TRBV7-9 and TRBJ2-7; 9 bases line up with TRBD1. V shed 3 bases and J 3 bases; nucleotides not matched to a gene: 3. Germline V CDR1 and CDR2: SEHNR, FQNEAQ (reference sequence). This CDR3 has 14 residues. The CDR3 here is CASSLGTGIYEQYF. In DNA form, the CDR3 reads TGTGCCAGCAGCTTGGGGACAGGGATCTACGAGCAGTACTTC.

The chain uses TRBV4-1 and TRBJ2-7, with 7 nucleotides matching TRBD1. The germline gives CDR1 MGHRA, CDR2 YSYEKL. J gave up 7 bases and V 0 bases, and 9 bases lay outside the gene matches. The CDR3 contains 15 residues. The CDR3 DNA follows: TGCGCCAGCAGCCAAGAAGAGGGGGCGGCTCGGGAGCAGTACTTC. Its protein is CASSQEEGAAREQYF.

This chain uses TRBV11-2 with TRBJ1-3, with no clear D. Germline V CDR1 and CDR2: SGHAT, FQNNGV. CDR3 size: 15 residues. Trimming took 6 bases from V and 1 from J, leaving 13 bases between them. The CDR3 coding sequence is TGTGCCAGCAGTCAGAATAGCGGATCTGGAAACACCATATATTTT. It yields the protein CASSQNSGSGNTIYF.

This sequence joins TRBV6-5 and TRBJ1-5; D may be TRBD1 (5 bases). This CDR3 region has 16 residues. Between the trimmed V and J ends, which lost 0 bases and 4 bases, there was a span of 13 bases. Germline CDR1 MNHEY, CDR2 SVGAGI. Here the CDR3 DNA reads TGTGCCAGCAGTTACTCGAAGTCAGGGTTAAATCAGCCCCAGCATTTT. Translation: CASSYSKSGLNQPQHF.

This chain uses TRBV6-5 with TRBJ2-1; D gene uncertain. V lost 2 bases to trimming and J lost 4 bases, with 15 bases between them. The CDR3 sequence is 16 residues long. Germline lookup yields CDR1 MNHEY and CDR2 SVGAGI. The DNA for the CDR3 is TGTGCCAGCAGTTACCTTCTTGGCACAATGTACAATGAGCAGTTCTTC. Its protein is CASSYLLGTMYNEQFF.

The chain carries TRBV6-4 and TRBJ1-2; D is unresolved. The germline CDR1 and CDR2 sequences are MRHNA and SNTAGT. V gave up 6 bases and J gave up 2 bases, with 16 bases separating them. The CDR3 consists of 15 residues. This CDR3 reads CASRLTSYANYGYTF. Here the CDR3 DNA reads TGTGCCAGCAGACTGACATCCTATGCAAACTATGGCTACACCTTC.

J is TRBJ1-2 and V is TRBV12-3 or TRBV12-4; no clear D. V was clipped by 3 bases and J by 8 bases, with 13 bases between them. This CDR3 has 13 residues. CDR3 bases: TGTGCCAGCAGTTTGAGGACTGACCGAGGCTACACCTTC. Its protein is CASSLRTDRGYTF.

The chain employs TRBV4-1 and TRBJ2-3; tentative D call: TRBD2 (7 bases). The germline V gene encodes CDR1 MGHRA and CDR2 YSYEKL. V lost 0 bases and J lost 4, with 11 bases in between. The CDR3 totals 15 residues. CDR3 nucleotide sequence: TGCGCCAGCAGCCAAGATCGAGGGGGGGCAGATACGCAGTATTTT. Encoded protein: CASSQDRGGADTQYF.

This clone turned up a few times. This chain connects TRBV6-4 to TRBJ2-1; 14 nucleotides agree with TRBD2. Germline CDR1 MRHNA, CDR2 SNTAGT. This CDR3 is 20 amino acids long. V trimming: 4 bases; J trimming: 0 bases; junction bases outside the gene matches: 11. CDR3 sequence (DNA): TGTGCCAGCAGTGCCTTGGGACTAGCGGGGGTGTTAAGCTCCTACAATGAGCAGTTCTTC. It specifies CASSALGLAGVLSSYNEQFF.

The CDR3 sequence: CASSVEWGDYNEQFF. CDR3 nucleotides: TGTGCCAGCAGCGTAGAGTGGGGGGACTACAATGAGCAGTTCTTC. The J gene is TRBJ2-1, the V gene TRBV9, with D perhaps matching TRBD2 (6 bases). Germline-derived CDR1 and CDR2 are SGDLS and YYNGEE. The ends were cut back, 0 bases at V and 3 bases at J, with 10 bases in the middle. The CDR3 runs 15 residues.

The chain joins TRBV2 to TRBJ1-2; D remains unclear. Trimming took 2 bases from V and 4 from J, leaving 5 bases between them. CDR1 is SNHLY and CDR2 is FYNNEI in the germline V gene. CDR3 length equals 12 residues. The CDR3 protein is CASSELSYGYTF. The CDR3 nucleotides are TGTGCCAGCAGTGAACTTAGCTATGGCTACACCTTC.

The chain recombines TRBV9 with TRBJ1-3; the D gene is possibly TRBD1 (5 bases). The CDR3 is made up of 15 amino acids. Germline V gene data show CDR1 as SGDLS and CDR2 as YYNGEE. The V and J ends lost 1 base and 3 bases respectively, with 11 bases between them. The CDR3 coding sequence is TGTGCCAGCAGCGTATCAGGGAACGTTGGAAACACCATATATTTT. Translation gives CASSVSGNVGNTIYF. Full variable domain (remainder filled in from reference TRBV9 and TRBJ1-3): DSGVTQTPKHLITATGQRVTLRCSPRSGDLSVYWYQQSLDQGLQFLIQYYNGEERAKGNILERFSAQQFPDLHSELNLSSLELGDSALYFCASSVSGNVGNTIYFGEGSWLTVV.

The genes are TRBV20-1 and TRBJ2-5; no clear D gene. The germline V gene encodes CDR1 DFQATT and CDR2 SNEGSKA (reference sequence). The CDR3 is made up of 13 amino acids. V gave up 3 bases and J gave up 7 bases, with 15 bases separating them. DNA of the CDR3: TGCAGTGCTAGTCTCTCTAGTTCGGTGACCCAGTACTTC. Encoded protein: CSASLSSSVTQYF.

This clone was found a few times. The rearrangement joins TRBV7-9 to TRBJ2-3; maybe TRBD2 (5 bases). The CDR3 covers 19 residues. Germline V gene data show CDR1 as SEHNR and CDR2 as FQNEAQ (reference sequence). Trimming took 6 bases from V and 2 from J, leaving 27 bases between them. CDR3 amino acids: CASSQEETTRSFFTDTQYF. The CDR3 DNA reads TGTGCCAGCAGTCAGGAAGAGACTACAAGGTCATTTTTCACAGATACGCAGTATTTT.

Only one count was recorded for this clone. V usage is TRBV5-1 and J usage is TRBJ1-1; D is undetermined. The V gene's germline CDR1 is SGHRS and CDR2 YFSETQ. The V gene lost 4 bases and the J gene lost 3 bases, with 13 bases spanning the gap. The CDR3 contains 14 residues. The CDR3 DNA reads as TGCGCCAGCAGCCCCGGTATCGGGGACACTGAAGCTTTCTTT. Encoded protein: CASSPGIGDTEAFF.